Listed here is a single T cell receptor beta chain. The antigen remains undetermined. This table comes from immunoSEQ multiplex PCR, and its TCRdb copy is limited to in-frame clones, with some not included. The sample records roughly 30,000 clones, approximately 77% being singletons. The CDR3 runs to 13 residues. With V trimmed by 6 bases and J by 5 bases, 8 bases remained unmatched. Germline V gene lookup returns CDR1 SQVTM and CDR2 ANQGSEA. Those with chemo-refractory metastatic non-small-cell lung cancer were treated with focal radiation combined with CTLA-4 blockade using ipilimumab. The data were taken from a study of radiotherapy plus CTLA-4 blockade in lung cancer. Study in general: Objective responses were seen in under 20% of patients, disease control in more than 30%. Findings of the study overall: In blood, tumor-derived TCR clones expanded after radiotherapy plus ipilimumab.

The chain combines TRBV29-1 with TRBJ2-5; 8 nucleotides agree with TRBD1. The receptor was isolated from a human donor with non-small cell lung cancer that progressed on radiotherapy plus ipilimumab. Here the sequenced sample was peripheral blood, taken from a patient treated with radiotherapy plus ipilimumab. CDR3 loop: CSVRTGSEETQYF. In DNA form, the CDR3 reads TGCAGCGTCCGGACAGGGTCTGAGGAGACCCAGTACTTC. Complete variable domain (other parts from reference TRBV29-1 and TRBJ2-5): SAVISQKPSRDICQRGTSLTIQCQVDSQVTMMFWYRQQPGQSLTLIATANQGSEATYESGFVIDKFPISRPNLTFSTLTVSNMSPEDSSIYLCSVRTGSEETQYFGPGTRLLVL.